The source of this T cell receptor beta chain is a study of TIL therapy for anti-PD-1-resistant metastatic lung cancer. The table lists this clone with a count of one. Time point denoted: pre-treatment sample, taken before nivolumab and TIL therapy. The immunoSEQ assay was v3. The data were produced by immunoSEQ multiplex PCR, yet TCRdb's version contains in-frame clones alone and is incomplete. The sample yields about 44,000 clones, 79% seen once. The CDR3 runs 14 residues. The germline V gene has CDR1 MDHEN and CDR2 SYDVKM. V dropped 6 bases and J dropped 8 bases, with 16 bases sitting between them. The input for sequencing was blood, taken at baseline. This TCR came from a man between 65 and 79 years old with non-small cell lung cancer. The rearrangement joins TRBV28 to TRBJ1-4, with D perhaps TRBD1 (6 bases). The CDR3 DNA reads as TGTGCCAGCAGCATCCGGGACACTTACGAAAAACTGTTTTTT. This encodes CASSIRDTYEKLFF. Complete variable domain (other parts from reference TRBV28 and TRBJ1-4): DVKVTQSSRYLVKRTGEKVFLECVQDMDHENMFWYRQDPGLGLRLIYFSYDVKMKEKGDIPEGYSVSREKKERFSLILESASTNQTSMYLCASSIRDTYEKLFFGSGTQLSVL.